Below, 25 T cell receptor beta chains from the same sample are listed, as sequenced in a study of CD8+ T cells in alopecia areata. Treatment in this sample: oral pan-JAK inhibitor, 5-10 mg twice daily. After isolation, RNA underwent reverse transcription to generate cDNA as the sequencing template. Here immunoSEQ multiplex PCR was the method, and the copy in TCRdb shows in-frame clones only, minus some. This table has about 200,000 clones, 55% to 70% appearing once. Sequences were derived from CD4+ T cells sorted from blood, sampled at week 24, from a patient treated with tofacitinib. The receptors come from a human donor with alopecia areata.

CDR3 bases: TGCGCCAGCAGCCAAGATGGGGGGAAAGACGAGCAGTACTTC. Translation: CASSQDGGKDEQYF. The chain joins TRBV4-3 to TRBJ2-7; TRBD2 is a possible D gene (6 bases). Trimming left V 0 bases short and J 5 bases short, with 11 bases between. Germline V gene sequence: CDR1 LGHNA, CDR2 YSLEER. There are 14 residues in the CDR3.

Only a few counts were recorded for this clone. The V gene is TRBV29-1, the J gene TRBJ1-2; D not resolved. Between the trimmed V and J ends, which lost 0 bases and 2 bases, there was a span of 16 bases. Germline loops: CDR1 SQVTM, CDR2 ANQGSEA. This CDR3 is built from 16 residues. The DNA of the CDR3 is TGCAGCGTTGAAGATCCCTCATCGTCGACGAACTATGGCTACACCTTC. Residues: CSVEDPSSSTNYGYTF.

V and J are TRBV6-5 and TRBJ1-1, with a tentative D call TRBD1 (6 bases). Per the germline V gene, CDR1 is MNHEY and CDR2 is SVGAGI. The germline V and J ends were trimmed by 0 bases and 1 base, with 9 bases remaining between them. This CDR3 is built from 15 residues. Here the CDR3 reads CASSYSQGPNTEAFF. The CDR3, as DNA: TGTGCCAGCAGTTACTCGCAGGGGCCGAACACTGAAGCTTTCTTT.

This clone was counted between two and nine times. This sequence joins TRBV7-2 and TRBJ2-5, with TRBD2 matching over 8 bases. V shed 10 bases and J 2 bases; nucleotides not matched to a gene: 12. The length of the CDR3 is 15 residues. The germline CDR1 and CDR2 sequences are SGHTA and FQGNSA. The CDR3, as DNA: TGTGCCACCCGATGGGCTAGCGGGTCTCAAGAGACCCAGTACTTC. Its translation: CATRWASGSQETQYF.

This clone has only a few counts. This CDR3 reads CASSPLTGGELFF. CDR3 DNA: TGTGCCAGCTCACCTTTAACAGGCGGGGAGCTGTTTTTT. V gene TRBV18 combines with J gene TRBJ2-2; weak D call: TRBD1 (5 bases). This CDR3 is built from 13 residues. Germline CDR1 is KGHSH and CDR2 is LQKENI. Deletions cut 3 bases from V and 7 bases from J, with 9 bases between.

The genes are TRBV15 and TRBJ2-2; unclear D gene. Per germline, CDR1 LNHNV and CDR2 YYDKDF (reference sequence). Trimming stripped 1 base from V and 6 bases from J, with 15 bases between. The CDR3 runs to 16 residues. The CDR3 reads CATSRGGTLRSGELFF. CDR3 nucleotide sequence: TGTGCCACCAGCAGAGGGGGAACCTTAAGGTCCGGGGAGCTGTTTTTT.

This clone was counted between two and nine times. The V and J genes are TRBV23-1 and TRBJ2-3, with 10 bases matching TRBD2. TRBV23-1 has ORF status, its function being uncertain. The CDR3 has 17 amino acids. The CDR3 nucleotides read TGCGCAGCCGGACACGTGGGACTAGCGCTTAGCACAGATACGCAGTATTTT. The encoded protein is CAAGHVGLALSTDTQYF.

The chain carries TRBV5-1 and TRBJ2-1, with D perhaps TRBD2 (6 bases). Germline CDR1 reads SGHRS; CDR2 reads YFSETQ. The CDR3 consists of 13 residues. V lost 4 bases and J 7 bases, leaving 12 bases between the germline ends. The CDR3 sequence: CASSAGTGNEQFF. CDR3 sequence (DNA): TGCGCCAGCAGCGCGGGGACGGGGAATGAGCAGTTCTTC.

The rearrangement joins TRBV7-8 to TRBJ1-5, with 9 bases fitting TRBD1. The CDR3 consists of 14 residues. Trimming at V came to 7 bases and at J to 3 bases, leaving 4 bases not matched to a gene. Germline V gene sequence: CDR1 SGHVS, CDR2 FQNEAQ. Here the CDR3 reads CASTGQGYNQPQHF. CDR3 bases: TGTGCCAGCACTGGACAGGGGTACAATCAGCCCCAGCATTTT.

V is TRBV30 and J is TRBJ2-3; 8 bases are a match to TRBD2. From germline, CDR1 is GTSNPN and CDR2 SVGIG (reference sequence). V trimming: 4 bases; J trimming: 4 bases; junction bases outside the gene matches: 10. The CDR3 runs to 15 residues. CDR3 DNA sequence: TGTGCCTGGACACCGGGACTAGGTGATTCAGATACGCAGTATTTT. Protein product: CAWTPGLGDSDTQYF.

This clone was observed a single time. J is TRBJ2-7 and V is TRBV19; TRBD1 is a possible D gene (6 bases). Deletions cut 2 bases from V and 3 bases from J, with 14 bases between. This CDR3 contains 15 residues. Germline V gene sequence: CDR1 LNHDA, CDR2 SQIVND (reference sequence). The CDR3 region is CASSIQGSPLYEQYF. The CDR3 nucleotides read TGTGCCAGTAGTATACAGGGGTCCCCCCTCTACGAGCAGTACTTC.

The rearrangement joins TRBV27 to TRBJ1-5; TRBD1 matches at 8 bases. This CDR3 is 22 amino acids long. Germline values: CDR1 MNHEY, CDR2 SMNVEV (reference sequence). V gave up 5 bases and J gave up 2 bases; unmatched junction bases: 26. The CDR3 bases are TGTGCCAGCAGTCCACGACGGGGCAGGGGGCTTACGATGACCTTTGGCAATCAGCCCCAGCATTTT. The encoded protein is CASSPRRGRGLTMTFGNQPQHF.

J is TRBJ1-2 and V is TRBV4-1; D uncertain. Trimming removed 1 base from V and 5 bases from J, with 2 bases in between. Per the germline V gene, CDR1 is MGHRA and CDR2 is YSYEKL. This CDR3 comprises 11 residues. The CDR3 DNA follows: TGCGCCAGCAGCCAAGGTTATGGCTACACCTTC. Translated: CASSQGYGYTF.

This chain uses TRBV5-1 with TRBJ1-6; D may be TRBD1 (5 bases). The CDR3 is 13 residues long. CDR1 SGHRS and CDR2 YFSETQ come from the germline V gene. The V and J ends lost 0 bases and 10 bases respectively, with 8 bases between them. The CDR3 DNA reads TGCGCCAGCAGCTTGGGACAGACGTCACCCCTCCACTTT. This translates into CASSLGQTSPLHF.

This chain joins TRBV7-2 and TRBJ2-5; D not certain. Germline lookup yields CDR1 SGHTA and CDR2 FQGNSA. The CDR3 extends over 11 amino acids. Trimming took 5 bases from V and 2 from J, leaving 3 bases between them. The CDR3 is CASSEQETQYF. CDR3 coding DNA: TGTGCCAGCAGCGAACAAGAGACCCAGTACTTC.

V gene TRBV4-1 combines with J gene TRBJ2-5; D remains unclear. Germline V lookup: CDR1 MGHRA, CDR2 YSYEKL. The CDR3 covers 16 residues. The germline V and J ends were trimmed by 0 bases and 5 bases, with 16 bases remaining between them. The CDR3 DNA reads TGCGCCAGCAGCCAAGATATGGACCCAGCACGGGAGACCCAGTACTTC. This codes for CASSQDMDPARETQYF.

V and J are TRBV29-1 and TRBJ2-2; TRBD1 matches 8 bases. Germline trimming cut 7 bases from V and 5 bases from J; bases unmatched to any gene: 9. The CDR3 has 14 amino acids. Germline loops: CDR1 SQVTM, CDR2 ANQGSEA. The CDR3 nucleotides are TGCAGCGCCTCGGACAGGGTTGATACCGGGGAGCTGTTTTTT. This encodes CSASDRVDTGELFF.

This clone has only a few counts. This chain connects TRBV5-1 to TRBJ1-1; D may be TRBD1 (6 bases). The V gene lost 4 bases and the J gene lost 1 base, with 35 bases spanning the gap. CDR1 is SGHRS, CDR2 YFSETQ, per germline. CDR3 size: 22 residues. The DNA of the CDR3 is TGCGCCAGCAGCGGTGCTCGCACAAGGGGGGTCGACATCTATTCTAGGAACACTGAAGCTTTCTTT. Translated, it gives CASSGARTRGVDIYSRNTEAFF. The full variable domain, in which reference TRBV5-1 and TRBJ1-1 provide the parts outside the CDR3, is KAGVTQTPRYLIKTRGQQVTLSCSPISGHRSVSWYQQTPGQGLQFLFEYFSETQRNKGNFPGRFSGRQFSNSRSEMNVSTLELGDSALYLCASSGARTRGVDIYSRNTEAFFGQGTRLTVV.

For the CDR3, the DNA is TGCAGCGTTGAACAGGGGGCGAGAGCTTACTATGGCTACACCTTC. This translates into CSVEQGARAYYGYTF. The rearrangement uses TRBV29-1 and TRBJ1-2; TRBD1 agrees at 8 bases. The germline V gene has CDR1 SQVTM and CDR2 ANQGSEA. J gave up 3 bases and V 2 bases, and 8 bases lay outside the gene matches. The CDR3 covers 15 residues.

This clone was found a few times. J is TRBJ2-1 and V is TRBV9, with a weak D call TRBD2 (6 bases). CDR1 and CDR2 (germline): SGDLS, YYNGEE. The length of the CDR3 is 12 residues. The V end was cut by 5 bases, the J end by 10 bases, with 13 bases between. This CDR3 is CASSGRDSEQFF. The CDR3 nucleotides read TGTGCCAGCAGTGGACGGGACTCGGAGCAGTTCTTC. Filled out from reference TRBV9 and TRBJ2-1, the complete variable domain reads DSGVTQTPKHLITATGQRVTLRCSPRSGDLSVYWYQQSLDQGLQFLIQYYNGEERAKGNILERFSAQQFPDLHSELNLSSLELGDSALYFCASSGRDSEQFFGPGTRLTVL.

The chain joins TRBV2 to TRBJ1-1; D gene unclear. Trimming cost V 5 bases and J 1 base, with 11 bases left between them. The germline V gene has CDR1 SNHLY and CDR2 FYNNEI. The CDR3 is made up of 14 amino acids. The CDR3, as DNA: TGTGCCAGCAGTACCCAAGGACGGAACACTGAAGCTTTCTTT. It encodes CASSTQGRNTEAFF.

This clone was picked up many times. This chain connects TRBV5-5 to TRBJ1-2; 7 bases map to TRBD1. The germline V gene has CDR1 SGHKS and CDR2 YYEKEE (reference sequence). The length of the CDR3 is 15 residues. V lost 0 bases, J lost 3 bases, and 5 bases stayed unmatched. The CDR3 sequence is CASSLGPGTDYGYTF. The CDR3, as DNA: TGTGCCAGCAGCTTGGGTCCCGGGACAGACTATGGCTACACCTTC.

The V gene is TRBV30, the J gene TRBJ2-7, with D hard to call. The germline V gene encodes CDR1 GTSNPN and CDR2 SVGIG (reference sequence). Trimming left V 3 bases short and J 8 bases short, with 20 bases between. There are 14 residues in the CDR3. DNA of the CDR3: TGTGCCTGGAGCATAGCTCAACCCCCTACGAAGCAGTACTTC. As protein: CAWSIAQPPTKQYF.

This chain joins TRBV7-2 and TRBJ1-1, with 8 nucleotides matching TRBD1. This CDR3 is built from 15 residues. The germline gives CDR1 SGHTA, CDR2 FQGNSA. V shed 5 bases and J 4 bases; nucleotides not matched to a gene: 9. The CDR3 DNA reads as TGTGCCAGCAGCACGCGGACAGGGCAGGCCACTGAAGCTTTCTTT. Translated, it gives CASSTRTGQATEAFF.

This clone was seen only a few times. This sequence joins TRBV10-3 and TRBJ2-7, with a possible D match to TRBD2 (6 bases). The CDR3 is made up of 17 amino acids. The germline V and J ends were trimmed by 5 bases and 0 bases, with 20 bases remaining between them. Germline V lookup: CDR1 ENHRY, CDR2 SYGVKD. CDR3 in DNA: TGTGCCATCAGTCCCACCACAATCCGGGGGAACTCCTACGAGCAGTACTTC. Translated, it gives CAISPTTIRGNSYEQYF.